These T cell receptor beta chains were read from a single sample in a study of T cells after somatic rescue of genetic block. Assay: immunoSEQ multiplex PCR; the TCRdb copy retains only in-frame clones and omits some. The data contain 9,000 to 10,000 clones, just under 75% of them singletons. The source material was peripheral blood mononuclear cells (PBMCs). The receptors were sampled from a boy younger than 18. Both conserved end residues are part of each CDR3. Fields, in order: D gene, clone size, J gene, V gene, CDR3 DNA, CDR3 protein. The D gene is left open where the match is weak. Part of the rows lack a size; the others show once, few, many or a class for expanded clones.

d_gene: TRBD1
abundance: NA
j_gene: TRBJ1-1
v_gene: TRBV10-3
CDR3nt: TGTGCCGCAAGACAGGGTGAGAACACTGAAGCTTTCTTT
CDR3aa: CAARQGENTEAFF

d_gene: NA
abundance: NA
j_gene: TRBJ1-4
v_gene: TRBV4-1
CDR3nt: TGCGCCAGCAGCCAAGATCGGGGTTATGAAAAACTGCTTTTT
CDR3aa: CASSQDRGYEKLLF

d_gene: NA
abundance: NA
j_gene: TRBJ2-3
v_gene: TRBV20-1
CDR3nt: TGCAGTGCCCCCTGGGGGAATACGCAGTATTTT
CDR3aa: CSAPWGNTQYF

d_gene: TRBD2
abundance: NA
j_gene: TRBJ2-2
v_gene: TRBV28
CDR3nt: TGTGCCAGTGGGACTAGCGGTTGGAACACCGGGGAGCTGTTTTTT
CDR3aa: CASGTSGWNTGELFF

d_gene: NA
abundance: NA
j_gene: TRBJ2-6
v_gene: TRBV4-1
CDR3nt: TGCGCCAGCAGCCAAGAAGTAATGCTCTCTGGGGCCAACGTCCTGACTTTC
CDR3aa: CASSQEVMLSGANVLTF

d_gene: TRBD2
abundance: NA
j_gene: TRBJ2-2
v_gene: TRBV7-9
CDR3nt: TGTGCCAGCAGCCCATTAGCGGGAGCCCACACCGGGGAGCTGTTTTTT
CDR3aa: CASSPLAGAHTGELFF

d_gene: NA
abundance: few
j_gene: TRBJ2-2
v_gene: TRBV10-3
CDR3nt: TGTGCCATCACTGACCAGCAGAACACCGGGGAGCTGTTTTTT
CDR3aa: CAITDQQNTGELFF

d_gene: TRBD2
abundance: NA
j_gene: TRBJ2-3
v_gene: TRBV5-8
CDR3nt: TGTGCCAGCAGCTTGGGACTAGCGGGGATAGATACGCAGTATTTT
CDR3aa: CASSLGLAGIDTQYF

d_gene: NA
abundance: once
j_gene: TRBJ1-1
v_gene: TRBV28
CDR3nt: TGTGCCAGCAGTTTGAGTTTGGGGGGAGGGAACACTGAAGCTTTCTTT
CDR3aa: CASSLSLGGGNTEAFF

d_gene: TRBD1
abundance: NA
j_gene: TRBJ1-5
v_gene: TRBV28
CDR3nt: TGTGCCAGCAGAGGGACAGTCTATAGCAATCAGCCCCAGCATTTT
CDR3aa: CASRGTVYSNQPQHF

d_gene: TRBD1
abundance: few
j_gene: TRBJ2-3
v_gene: TRBV5-8
CDR3nt: TGTGCCAGCAGTGTGGGGACAGGTCAAAGAGGCACAGATACGCAGTATTTT
CDR3aa: CASSVGTGQRGTDTQYF

d_gene: NA
abundance: NA
j_gene: TRBJ1-2
v_gene: TRBV11-1
CDR3nt: TGTGCCAGCAGCTCGGCCCTCTATGGCTACACCTTC
CDR3aa: CASSSALYGYTF

d_gene: TRBD1
abundance: NA
j_gene: TRBJ2-7
v_gene: TRBV14
CDR3nt: TGTGCCAGCAGCCAATTGGGACAGGGGGTCTACGAGCAGTACTTC
CDR3aa: CASSQLGQGVYEQYF

d_gene: NA
abundance: NA
j_gene: TRBJ2-1
v_gene: TRBV27
CDR3nt: TGTGCCAGCAGTGCACAGGGAAAGGTCTACAATGAGCAGTTCTTC
CDR3aa: CASSAQGKVYNEQFF

d_gene: NA
abundance: NA
j_gene: TRBJ1-3
v_gene: TRBV15
CDR3nt: TGTGCCACCAGCGGAAAATCAGGGGCCGGAAACACCATATATTTT
CDR3aa: CATSGKSGAGNTIYF

d_gene: NA
abundance: once
j_gene: TRBJ1-1
v_gene: TRBV11-2
CDR3nt: TGTGCCAGCAGCTTAACGGGGGCGGTGAACACTGAAGCTTTCTTT
CDR3aa: CASSLTGAVNTEAFF

d_gene: NA
abundance: NA
j_gene: TRBJ1-2
v_gene: TRBV10-3
CDR3nt: TGTGCCATCAGTTCCACTAGGGGGAGTAACTATGGCTACACCTTC
CDR3aa: CAISSTRGSNYGYTF

d_gene: NA
abundance: NA
j_gene: TRBJ1-1
v_gene: TRBV18
CDR3nt: TGTGCCAGCTCACCAAGGCAGGGTGAGAACACTGAAGCTTTCTTT
CDR3aa: CASSPRQGENTEAFF

d_gene: TRBD1
abundance: once
j_gene: TRBJ1-6
v_gene: TRBV28
CDR3nt: TGTGCCAGCAGTCTCAACCCCGCTAGGACAGGGAGGAATTCACCCCTCCACTTT
CDR3aa: CASSLNPARTGRNSPLHF

d_gene: NA
abundance: NA
j_gene: TRBJ2-2
v_gene: TRBV30
CDR3nt: TGTGCCTGGAGTTCTCCGACAGGTACGAACACCGGGGAGCTGTTTTTT
CDR3aa: CAWSSPTGTNTGELFF

d_gene: TRBD1
abundance: NA
j_gene: TRBJ2-7
v_gene: TRBV7-6
CDR3nt: TGTGCCAGCAGCTTTCCGGGACAGGGGATCGAGCAGTACTTC
CDR3aa: CASSFPGQGIEQYF

d_gene: NA
abundance: once
j_gene: TRBJ1-4
v_gene: TRBV6-1
CDR3nt: TGTGCCAGTCGTTTCCCTAATGAAAAACTGTTTTTT
CDR3aa: CASRFPNEKLFF

d_gene: TRBD1
abundance: NA
j_gene: TRBJ1-3
v_gene: TRBV5-1
CDR3nt: TGCGCCAGCAGCTTGCCGACAGGGGTCTCTGGAAACACCATATATTTT
CDR3aa: CASSLPTGVSGNTIYF

d_gene: TRBD2
abundance: NA
j_gene: TRBJ2-2
v_gene: TRBV30
CDR3nt: TGTGCCTGGGCCGCCGGGGGGAGCCACACCGGGGAGCTGTTTTTT
CDR3aa: CAWAAGGSHTGELFF

d_gene: NA
abundance: few
j_gene: TRBJ2-5
v_gene: TRBV7-6
CDR3nt: TGTGCCAGCAGCCAAACCCGCGTTTGGGGGCTTCGGGAGACCCAGTACTTC
CDR3aa: CASSQTRVWGLRETQYF

d_gene: TRBD1
abundance: few
j_gene: TRBJ2-7
v_gene: TRBV30
CDR3nt: TGTGCCTGGAGTAGGACAGGCTTTCCCTACGAGCAGTACTTC
CDR3aa: CAWSRTGFPYEQYF

d_gene: NA
abundance: NA
j_gene: TRBJ2-3
v_gene: TRBV5-5
CDR3nt: TGTGCCAGCAAAGTGGCAGATACGCAGTATTTT
CDR3aa: CASKVADTQYF

d_gene: TRBD1
abundance: NA
j_gene: TRBJ1-4
v_gene: TRBV5-6
CDR3nt: TGTGCCAGCAGCTTCCCTCGACAGGGGGCAGGTGAAAAACTGTTTTTT
CDR3aa: CASSFPRQGAGEKLFF

d_gene: TRBD1
abundance: large
j_gene: TRBJ2-7
v_gene: TRBV11-2
CDR3nt: TGTGCCAGCAGGATAGGTGGGACAGCCTCCTACGAGCAGTACTTC
CDR3aa: CASRIGGTASYEQYF

d_gene: TRBD2
abundance: NA
j_gene: TRBJ2-5
v_gene: TRBV28
CDR3nt: TGTGCCAGCCCCCCCACTAGCGGGTTACAAGAGACCCAGTACTTC
CDR3aa: CASPPTSGLQETQYF

d_gene: TRBD2
abundance: NA
j_gene: TRBJ2-1
v_gene: TRBV13
CDR3nt: TGTGCCAGCAGTCCTCGACTAGCGGGGACCCATGAGCAGTTCTTC
CDR3aa: CASSPRLAGTHEQFF

d_gene: NA
abundance: NA
j_gene: TRBJ2-7
v_gene: TRBV7-9
CDR3nt: TGTGCCAGCAGCTTAAGGTCGGACGAGCAGTACTTC
CDR3aa: CASSLRSDEQYF

d_gene: TRBD1
abundance: large
j_gene: TRBJ1-2
v_gene: TRBV28
CDR3nt: TGTGCCAGCAGTTTAAACAGGGGGAATTGGAACTATGGCTACACCTTC
CDR3aa: CASSLNRGNWNYGYTF

d_gene: NA
abundance: NA
j_gene: TRBJ2-5
v_gene: TRBV19
CDR3nt: TGTGCCAGTAGTATTTGGCCTGTATTGGAGACCCAGTACTTC
CDR3aa: CASSIWPVLETQYF

d_gene: NA
abundance: few
j_gene: TRBJ2-7
v_gene: TRBV6-5
CDR3nt: TGTGCCAGCAGTCACTCAAACTACGAGCAGTACTTC
CDR3aa: CASSHSNYEQYF

d_gene: TRBD1
abundance: NA
j_gene: TRBJ2-4
v_gene: TRBV5-1
CDR3nt: TGCGCCAGCAGCTTTTCCGGGACAGGGGTTAACATTCAGTACTTC
CDR3aa: CASSFSGTGVNIQYF

d_gene: NA
abundance: NA
j_gene: TRBJ1-1
v_gene: TRBV30
CDR3nt: TGTGCCTGGAACCTCCAGGGTTGGATCAACACTGAAGCTTTCTTT
CDR3aa: CAWNLQGWINTEAFF

d_gene: NA
abundance: medium-sized
j_gene: TRBJ2-1
v_gene: TRBV6-1
CDR3nt: TGTGCCAGCAGTGGGGCCCATTTCGATGAGCAGTTCTTC
CDR3aa: CASSGAHFDEQFF

d_gene: NA
abundance: NA
j_gene: TRBJ2-5
v_gene: TRBV5-1
CDR3nt: TGCGCCAGCAGCCCGGACAAGGGGTTAGAGACCCAGTACTTC
CDR3aa: CASSPDKGLETQYF

d_gene: NA
abundance: NA
j_gene: TRBJ1-2
v_gene: TRBV7-2
CDR3nt: TGTGCCTACAGGCCGGACCCAAACTATGGCTACACCTTC
CDR3aa: CAYRPDPNYGYTF

d_gene: NA
abundance: NA
j_gene: TRBJ2-1
v_gene: TRBV7-9
CDR3nt: TGTGCCAGCAGTTCGGGACGCCACAATGAGCAGTTCTTC
CDR3aa: CASSSGRHNEQFF

d_gene: TRBD2
abundance: few
j_gene: TRBJ2-7
v_gene: TRBV19
CDR3nt: TGTGCCAGTAGTGGCGGACTAGCGGCCCGGCGCTACGAGCAGTACTTC
CDR3aa: CASSGGLAARRYEQYF

d_gene: NA
abundance: NA
j_gene: TRBJ2-2
v_gene: TRBV5-6
CDR3nt: TGTGCCAGCAGCTTATTAAGGGGACCTAACACCGGGGAGCTGTTTTTT
CDR3aa: CASSLLRGPNTGELFF

d_gene: TRBD1
abundance: few
j_gene: TRBJ1-1
v_gene: TRBV5-8
CDR3nt: TGTGCCAGCAGCTTCCGGGACAGGGGGCCGGTGGACACTGAAGCTTTCTTT
CDR3aa: CASSFRDRGPVDTEAFF

d_gene: NA
abundance: NA
j_gene: TRBJ2-7
v_gene: TRBV28
CDR3nt: TGTGCCAGCAGTTTAGGGCAGGTGGAAACCTACGAGCAGTACTTC
CDR3aa: CASSLGQVETYEQYF

d_gene: NA
abundance: once
j_gene: TRBJ2-3
v_gene: TRBV15
CDR3nt: TGTGCCACCAGCAGACCCGGACAGCCCCGCACAGATACGCAGTATTTT
CDR3aa: CATSRPGQPRTDTQYF

d_gene: TRBD1
abundance: NA
j_gene: TRBJ1-2
v_gene: TRBV5-8
CDR3nt: TGTGCCAGCAGTTCTCTGCCGGGAACAGGGGGAAACTATGGCTACACCTTC
CDR3aa: CASSSLPGTGGNYGYTF

d_gene: TRBD1
abundance: NA
j_gene: TRBJ2-7
v_gene: TRBV10-3
CDR3nt: TGTGCCATCAGTGAGGACAGGGCCTACGAGCAGTACTTC
CDR3aa: CAISEDRAYEQYF

d_gene: TRBD1
abundance: NA
j_gene: TRBJ1-4
v_gene: TRBV5-1
CDR3nt: TGCGCCAGCAGCTCCACGCTGACAGGGAGTAATGAAAAACTGTTTTTT
CDR3aa: CASSSTLTGSNEKLFF

d_gene: NA
abundance: NA
j_gene: TRBJ2-3
v_gene: TRBV18
CDR3nt: TGTGCCAGCTCACCAGCAGATACGCAGTATTTT
CDR3aa: CASSPADTQYF

d_gene: TRBD1
abundance: once
j_gene: TRBJ2-7
v_gene: TRBV5-4
CDR3nt: TGTGCCAGCAGCTCGGACAGGCGGTCGTATAACGAGCAGTACTTC
CDR3aa: CASSSDRRSYNEQYF

d_gene: TRBD2
abundance: NA
j_gene: TRBJ2-5
v_gene: TRBV14
CDR3nt: TGTGCCAGCAGCCAACGATGGACTAGCGGGAGGGCCTGGGAGACCCAGTACTTC
CDR3aa: CASSQRWTSGRAWETQYF

d_gene: NA
abundance: NA
j_gene: TRBJ2-3
v_gene: TRBV5-6
CDR3nt: TGTGCCAGCAGCTCCATCGGAGGACGACACACAGATACGCAGTATTTT
CDR3aa: CASSSIGGRHTDTQYF

d_gene: TRBD1
abundance: few
j_gene: TRBJ1-1
v_gene: TRBV10-2
CDR3nt: TGCGCCAGCTCTAGACAGGGGGAAAAAGCTTTCTTT
CDR3aa: CASSRQGEKAFF

d_gene: TRBD2
abundance: NA
j_gene: TRBJ2-2
v_gene: TRBV6-6
CDR3nt: TGTGCCAGCAATTACTACCTAGCGGGAGGGCCCGGGGAGCTGTTTTTT
CDR3aa: CASNYYLAGGPGELFF

d_gene: NA
abundance: NA
j_gene: TRBJ1-3
v_gene: TRBV7-2
CDR3nt: TGTGCCAGCAGCCCAGAGGGGAACACCATATATTTT
CDR3aa: CASSPEGNTIYF

d_gene: NA
abundance: NA
j_gene: TRBJ2-3
v_gene: TRBV7-7
CDR3nt: TGTGCCAGCAGCGAGGGGCAGGGGTGGGCAGATACGCAGTATTTT
CDR3aa: CASSEGQGWADTQYF

d_gene: NA
abundance: NA
j_gene: TRBJ2-3
v_gene: TRBV10-3
CDR3nt: TGTGCCATCAGTGACCCCCCGGGACTCAGCACAGATACGCAGTATTTT
CDR3aa: CAISDPPGLSTDTQYF